This T cell receptor beta chain was observed in a study of a mutant IDH1 vaccine in newly diagnosed glioma. Study-wide context: Patients were pretreated with radiotherapy, temozolomide, or both, mostly both.

With regard to this clone: The antigen remains unidentified.

Clones were sequenced by immunoSEQ multiplex PCR, and TCRdb holds only the in-frame ones, with some missing. The sample contains 50,000 to 65,000 clones, over 70% of which appear only once. Time point denoted: week 5, during vaccination. The study gave 300 ug of mutant IDH1 20-mer peptide per vaccine dose, with topical imiquimod. CDR1 and CDR2 from the germline V gene are MGHRA and YSYEKL. Between the trimmed V and J ends, which lost 1 base and 8 bases, there was a span of 17 bases. The length of the CDR3 is 15 residues. The clonotype was recovered from a young man with glioma. The rearrangement links TRBV4-1 to TRBJ1-2; TRBD1 might be the D (6 bases). The starting material was PBMCs, obtained from a glioma patient whose treatment included an IDH1 peptide vaccine. The DNA for the CDR3 is TGCGCCAGCAGCCAAGCTTTCAGGGGAGTTGAGGGCTACACCTTC. Its translation is CASSQAFRGVEGYTF.